Ten or more counts support the clone carrying this T cell receptor beta chain. These data originate in a study of blood T cells in healthy people across ages. Total RNA amounts of at least 6 micrograms were extracted per sample. For the second PCR, which ran for about 7 to 11 cycles, a sample-barcoded 5' primer and a J-beta primer mix were used. All cDNA molecules were each tagged by a template-switch adaptor with 12 random nucleotides. TCRdb fed the 5' RACE reads into MiXCR, producing one record per CDR3 protein. The sample gives some 1.5 million distinct CDR3 sequences, 25% to 30% of which show up once; 7.7% is in the top ten. Material for sequencing was blood. The sequence came from a woman aged 25-40 years in good health.

The DNA of the CDR3 is TGTGCCACCACCGGGGGGCAAGAGACCCAGTACTTC. Amino acid sequence: CATTGGQETQYF. The V gene is TRBV6-1, the J gene TRBJ2-5; 7 positions match TRBD2. With V trimmed by 10 bases and J by 2 bases, 4 bases remained unmatched. Germline CDR1 and CDR2: MNHNS and SASEGT. There are 12 residues in the CDR3.